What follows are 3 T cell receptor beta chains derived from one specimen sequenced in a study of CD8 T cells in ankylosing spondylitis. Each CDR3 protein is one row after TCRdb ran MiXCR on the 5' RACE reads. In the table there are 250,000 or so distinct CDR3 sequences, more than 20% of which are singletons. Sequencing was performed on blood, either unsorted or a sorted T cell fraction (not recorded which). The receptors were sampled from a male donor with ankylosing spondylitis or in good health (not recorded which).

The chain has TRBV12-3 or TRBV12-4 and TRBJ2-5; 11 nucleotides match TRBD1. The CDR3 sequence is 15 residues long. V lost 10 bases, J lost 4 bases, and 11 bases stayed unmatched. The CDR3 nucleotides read TGTGCCACGAAAAGGCCGGGACAGGGGGGAGAGACCCAGTACTTC. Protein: CATKRPGQGGETQYF.

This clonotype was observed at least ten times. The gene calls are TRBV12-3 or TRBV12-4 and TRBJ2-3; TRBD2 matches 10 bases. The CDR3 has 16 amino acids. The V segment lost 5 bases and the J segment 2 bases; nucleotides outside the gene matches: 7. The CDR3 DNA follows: TGTGCCAGCAGTCCCACTAGCGGGGCCTCCACAGATACGCAGTATTTT. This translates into CASSPTSGASTDTQYF.

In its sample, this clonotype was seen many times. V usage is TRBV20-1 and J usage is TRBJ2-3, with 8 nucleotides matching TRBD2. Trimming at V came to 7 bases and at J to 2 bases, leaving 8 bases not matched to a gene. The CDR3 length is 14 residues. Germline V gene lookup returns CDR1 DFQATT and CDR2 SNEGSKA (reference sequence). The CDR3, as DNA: TGCAGTGGGCAAAGTAGCGGGGTCACAGATACGCAGTATTTT. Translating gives CSGQSSGVTDTQYF.